This T cell receptor (beta chain) is drawn from a study of blood T cells in healthy people across ages. The CDR3 runs to 13 residues. V was pared by 4 bases and J by 4 bases, with 9 bases between. From germline, CDR1 is MNHNS and CDR2 SASEGT. Using a J-beta primer mix together with a sample-barcoded 5' primer, a second PCR was run for roughly 7 to 11 cycles. TCRdb reprocessed the 5' RACE reads via MiXCR and lists one record per CDR3 protein. The sample lists hundreds of thousands of distinct CDR3 sequences, approximately 44% occurring once. Notes on this clonotype: Its antigen is undetermined.

Findings and limits, study-wide: Higher diversity and more naive CD4+ cells were features of long-lived donors, compared to aged donors. PBMCs left unsorted prevented a conclusive naive versus antigen-experienced comparison.

The chain recombines TRBV6-1 with TRBJ2-3; D is unclear. Sequences were obtained from blood. The TCR originated in a man between 60 and 75 years old in good health. CDR3 region: CASSGRRSDTQYF. Written as DNA, the CDR3 is TGTGCCAGCAGTGGGAGACGGTCAGATACGCAGTATTTT.